This TCR beta chain stems from a study of T cells in Graves' hyperthyroidism and ophthalmopathy. After removal of 4 bases from V and 6 bases from J, the junction contained 8 bases not matched to a gene. This CDR3 is 16 amino acids long. Germline CDR1 reads SGHAT; CDR2 reads FQNNGV. The investigators amplified TCR beta CDR3 regions from RNA transcripts. Researchers ran a first-round RT-PCR on the TCR CDR3 using the HTBI primer set. TCRdb reprocessed the multiplex PCR reads with MiXCR, giving one entry per CDR3 protein. This sample has around 430,000 distinct CDR3 sequences; 14% to 15% occur once, and the top ten carry 30% to 35%. This clonotype was detected a few times.

This chain uses TRBV11-2 with TRBJ2-7, with 14 positions matching TRBD2. The TCR originated in a woman aged 30 to 39 with Graves' hyperthyroidism. The sequenced material came from blood. As DNA, the CDR3 is TGTGCCAGCAGCTCGAGCCGGGGACTAGCGGGAGTCGAGCAGTACTTC. Amino acid sequence: CASSSSRGLAGVEQYF.